The present T cell receptor beta chain was sequenced within a study of blood T cell repertoires in COVID-19. Assay used: immunoSEQ multiplex PCR; TCRdb lists only in-frame clones, some missing. In the table there are roughly 110,000 clones, 84% of which are singletons. Per the germline V gene, CDR1 is SGHRS and CDR2 is YFSETQ. V gave up 3 bases and J gave up 2 bases, with 6 bases separating them. There are 13 residues in the CDR3. The gene calls are TRBV5-1 and TRBJ1-3; possibly TRBD1 for D (6 bases). Sequenced material: peripheral blood. The TCR originated in a human donor in a cohort sampled during active COVID-19. The CDR3 loop reads CASSSGAGNTIYF. In DNA, the CDR3 is TGCGCCAGCAGCTCAGGGGCTGGAAACACCATATATTTT.